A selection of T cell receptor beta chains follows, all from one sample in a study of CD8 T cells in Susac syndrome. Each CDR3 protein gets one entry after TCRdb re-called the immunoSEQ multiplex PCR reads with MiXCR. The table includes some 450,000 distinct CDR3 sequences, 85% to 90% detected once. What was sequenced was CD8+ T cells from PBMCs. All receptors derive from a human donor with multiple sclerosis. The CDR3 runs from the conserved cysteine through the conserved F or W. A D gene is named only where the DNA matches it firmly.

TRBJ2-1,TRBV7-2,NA,TGTGCCAGCAGCGTCGGGACACCCTACAATGAGCAGTTCTTC,CASSVGTPYNEQFF
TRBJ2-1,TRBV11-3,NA,TGTGCCAGCAGCTTAGATGCAGGATACAATGAGCAGTTCTTC,CASSLDAGYNEQFF
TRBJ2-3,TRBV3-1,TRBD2,TGTGCCAGCAGCCACCTTAGCGGGCAATTGGCGGGGACGCAGTATTTT,CASSHLSGQLAGTQYF
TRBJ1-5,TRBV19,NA,TGTGCCAGTAGTACCGGGCGGGGCCCGACAACGAAAAATCAGCCCCAGCATTTT,CASSTGRGPTTKNQPQHF
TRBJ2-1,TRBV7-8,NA,TGTGCCAGCAGCTTAGCTGGACGGACCACCTACAATGAGCAGTTCTTC,CASSLAGRTTYNEQFF
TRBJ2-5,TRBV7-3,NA,TGTGCCAGCAGCGTGGCCCCGGGGTTTCAAGAGACCCAGTACTTC,CASSVAPGFQETQYF
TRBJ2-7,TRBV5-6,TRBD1,TGTGCCAGCAGCTTGGGGGGACAGTCTTTCAACGAGCAGTACTTC,CASSLGGQSFNEQYF
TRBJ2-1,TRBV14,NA,TGTGCCAGCAGCCGCATAGAATACGATGAGCAGTTCTTC,CASSRIEYDEQFF
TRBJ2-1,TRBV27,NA,TGTGCCAGCAGTTGGGGGGACAATGAGCAGTTCTTC,CASSWGDNEQFF
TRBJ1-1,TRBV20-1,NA,TGCGCAGGACACCCGAACACTGAAGCTTTCTTT,CAGHPNTEAFF